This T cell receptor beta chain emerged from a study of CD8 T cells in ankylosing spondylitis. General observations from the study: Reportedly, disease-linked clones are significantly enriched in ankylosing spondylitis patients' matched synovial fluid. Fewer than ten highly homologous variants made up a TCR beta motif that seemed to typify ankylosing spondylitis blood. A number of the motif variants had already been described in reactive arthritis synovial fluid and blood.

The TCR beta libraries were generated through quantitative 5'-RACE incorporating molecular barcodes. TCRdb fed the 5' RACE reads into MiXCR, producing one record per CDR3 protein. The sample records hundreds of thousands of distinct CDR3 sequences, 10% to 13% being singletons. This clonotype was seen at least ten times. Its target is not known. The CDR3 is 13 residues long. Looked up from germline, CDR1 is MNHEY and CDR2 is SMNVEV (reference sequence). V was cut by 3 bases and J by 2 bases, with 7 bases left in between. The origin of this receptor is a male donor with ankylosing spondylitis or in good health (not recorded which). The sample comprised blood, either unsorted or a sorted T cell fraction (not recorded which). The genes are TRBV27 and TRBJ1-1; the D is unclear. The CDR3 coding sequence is TGTGCCAGCAGTTTCGAGCTAAACACTGAAGCTTTCTTT. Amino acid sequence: CASSFELNTEAFF.